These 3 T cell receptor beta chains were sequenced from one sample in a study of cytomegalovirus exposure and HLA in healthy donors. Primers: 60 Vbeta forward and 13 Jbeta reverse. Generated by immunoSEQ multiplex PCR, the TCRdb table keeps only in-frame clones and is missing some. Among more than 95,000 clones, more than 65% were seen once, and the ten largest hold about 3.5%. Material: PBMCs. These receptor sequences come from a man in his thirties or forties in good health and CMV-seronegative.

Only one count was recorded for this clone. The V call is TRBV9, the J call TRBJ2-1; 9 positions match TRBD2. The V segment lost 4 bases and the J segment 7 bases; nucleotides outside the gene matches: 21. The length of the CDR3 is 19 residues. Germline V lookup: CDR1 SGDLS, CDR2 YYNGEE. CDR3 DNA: TGTGCCAGCAGCCCGAGACACCAGACCGTAGGGACTAGCTCAAATGAGCAGTTCTTC. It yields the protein CASSPRHQTVGTSSNEQFF. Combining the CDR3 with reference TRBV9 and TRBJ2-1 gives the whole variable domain DSGVTQTPKHLITATGQRVTLRCSPRSGDLSVYWYQQSLDQGLQFLIQYYNGEERAKGNILERFSAQQFPDLHSELNLSSLELGDSALYFCASSPRHQTVGTSSNEQFFGPGTRLTVL.

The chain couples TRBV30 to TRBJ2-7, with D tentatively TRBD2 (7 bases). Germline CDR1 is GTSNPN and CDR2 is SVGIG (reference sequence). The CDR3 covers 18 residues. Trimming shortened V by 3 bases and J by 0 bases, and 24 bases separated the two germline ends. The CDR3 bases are TGTGCCTGGAGCAGAGCGCGACTAGGGGGGGGGAGCTCCTACGAGCAGTACTTC. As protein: CAWSRARLGGGSSYEQYF.

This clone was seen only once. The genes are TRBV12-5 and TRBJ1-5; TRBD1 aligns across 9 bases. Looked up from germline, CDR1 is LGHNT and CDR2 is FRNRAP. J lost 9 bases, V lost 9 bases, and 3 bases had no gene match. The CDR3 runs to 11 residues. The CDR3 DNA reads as TGTGCTAGGGGACAGGGTAGGCCCCAGCATTTT. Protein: CARGQGRPQHF.